A single sample is the source of the 31 T cell receptor beta chains below, sequenced in a study of T cell responses to AZD1222 COVID-19 vaccine. Profiling relied on immunoSEQ multiplex PCR, and the TCRdb table lists in-frame clones only, not all of them. The top ten hold roughly 5% of the sample, which has more than 110,000 clones, roughly 92% seen once. Sequences were derived from peripheral blood, sampled on day 0 of AZD1222 vaccination. Receptor source: an adult in good health.

The rearrangement links TRBV11-2 to TRBJ2-7, with a weak D call TRBD1 (5 bases). Germline CDR1 is SGHAT and CDR2 is FQNNGV. Between the trimmed V and J ends, which lost 0 bases and 0 bases, there was a span of 12 bases. The CDR3 is 16 residues long. The CDR3 sequence is CASSLEGLPSSYEQYF. CDR3 bases: TGTGCCAGCAGCTTAGAGGGGCTCCCGAGCTCCTACGAGCAGTACTTC.

In this sample, this clone turned up once. The genes are TRBV28 and TRBJ1-1; the D is unclear. The germline gives CDR1 MDHEN, CDR2 SYDVKM. Trimming left V 3 bases short and J 0 bases short, with 11 bases between. This CDR3 is 15 amino acids long. This CDR3 reads CASSFANNLNTEAFF. The CDR3, as DNA: TGTGCCAGCAGTTTCGCTAACAACCTGAACACTGAAGCTTTCTTT.

The rearrangement uses TRBV5-1 and TRBJ1-1; the match to TRBD1 covers 10 bases. CDR3 length equals 12 residues. Germline V lookup: CDR1 SGHRS, CDR2 YFSETQ. The V and J ends lost 7 bases and 5 bases, in that order; junction bases with no gene match: 2. The CDR3 loop is CASWTGGTEAFF. CDR3 bases: TGCGCCAGCTGGACAGGGGGAACTGAAGCTTTCTTT.

The chain uses TRBV27 and TRBJ2-3, with 9 bases aligning to TRBD1. J lost 1 base, V lost 4 bases, and 9 bases had no gene match. The CDR3 has 17 residues. The germline CDR1 and CDR2 sequences are MNHEY and SMNVEV (reference sequence). The CDR3 is CASSSWGQGRGTDTQYF. The CDR3 DNA reads as TGTGCCAGCAGTTCATGGGGACAGGGTCGGGGCACAGATACGCAGTATTTT.

The chain joins TRBV7-9 to TRBJ1-1, with unresolved D. V was shortened by 0 bases and J by 8 bases, with 10 bases between the two germline ends. Germline loops: CDR1 SEHNR, CDR2 FQNEAQ (reference sequence). The CDR3 covers 13 residues. CDR3 region: CASSLARNQEAFF. The CDR3 DNA reads TGTGCCAGCAGCTTAGCCCGGAACCAAGAAGCTTTCTTT. Full variable domain (remainder filled in from reference TRBV7-9 and TRBJ1-1): DTGVSQNPRHKITKRGQNVTFRCDPISEHNRLYWYRQTLGQGPEFLTYFQNEAQLEKSRLLSDRFSAERPKGSFSTLEIQRTEQGDSAMYLCASSLARNQEAFFGQGTRLTVV.

The rearrangement uses TRBV28 and TRBJ2-7; TRBD2 matches at 7 bases. The CDR3 sequence is 14 residues long. Trimming took 7 bases from V and 2 from J; bases not matched to a gene: 8. Germline V lookup: CDR1 MDHEN, CDR2 SYDVKM. The chain's CDR3 is CASTRGSGTYEQYF. The CDR3 bases are TGTGCCAGCACCAGAGGGAGCGGGACCTACGAGCAGTACTTC.

Details on this clone: Because the CDR3 is missing its conserved closing phenylalanine or tryptophan, this is likely a read error. The limits of the CDR3 on the DNA are not certain, so only TCRdb's listed CDR3 is given. V gene TRBV21-1 combines with J gene TRBJ1-6; no check of the table's D call, TRBD1, against the DNA was made. TRBV21-1 constitutes a pseudogene. Inclusive of both ends, the CDR3 amounts to 20 amino acids. CDR3: CASSKEWRQQSVPNNSPLQS.

The table lists this clone with a few counts. The chain recombines TRBV27 with TRBJ1-2, with D unclear. This CDR3 region has 14 residues. Germline values: CDR1 MNHEY, CDR2 SMNVEV (reference sequence). Trimming shortened V by 2 bases and J by 4 bases, and 11 bases separated the two germline ends. CDR3 loop: CASSLRPSPYGYTF. CDR3 sequence (DNA): TGTGCCAGCAGTTTACGGCCCAGCCCCTATGGCTACACCTTC.

This clone was seen once. The J gene is TRBJ2-5, the V gene TRBV24-1; D might be TRBD1 (7 bases). Germline lookup yields CDR1 KGHDR and CDR2 SFDVKD. V lost 3 bases, J lost 5 bases, and 21 bases lay in between. The CDR3 sequence is 17 residues long. The CDR3 is CATSDPNRGGGIETQYF. The CDR3 region has the DNA TGTGCCACCAGTGATCCAAACAGGGGAGGAGGAATTGAGACCCAGTACTTC.

This chain links TRBV18 with TRBJ2-5; 7 nucleotides line up with TRBD2. Germline lookup yields CDR1 KGHSH and CDR2 LQKENI. CDR3 length: 14 amino acids. V lost 0 bases, J lost 4 bases, and 2 bases stayed unmatched. CDR3 residues: CASSPPTSSETQYF. The CDR3 bases are TGTGCCAGCTCACCACCGACTAGCTCAGAGACCCAGTACTTC. Full variable domain (outside the CDR3, taken from reference TRBV18 and TRBJ2-5): NAGVMQNPRHLVRRRGQEARLRCSPMKGHSHVYWYRQLPEEGLKFMVYLQKENIIDESGMPKERFSAEFPKEGPSILRIQQVVRGDSAAYFCASSPPTSSETQYFGPGTRLLVL.

V and J are TRBV5-1 and TRBJ2-2; weak D call: TRBD1 (7 bases). The ends were cut back, 2 bases at V and 7 bases at J, with 18 bases in the middle. CDR1 SGHRS and CDR2 YFSETQ come from the germline V gene. This CDR3 is 16 amino acids long. Here the CDR3 reads CASSLSLAGGGGELFF. The CDR3 coding sequence is TGCGCCAGCAGCTTATCGTTGGCAGGGGGAGGCGGGGAGCTGTTTTTT.

This chain links TRBV7-9 with TRBJ1-1; D gene unclear. V lost 5 bases and J lost 0, with 4 bases in between. Looked up from germline, CDR1 is SEHNR and CDR2 is FQNEAQ (reference sequence). The CDR3 extends over 12 amino acids. CDR3 region: CASSPMNTEAFF. CDR3 DNA: TGTGCCAGCAGCCCGATGAACACTGAAGCTTTCTTT.

V usage is TRBV7-2 and J usage is TRBJ2-6, with D perhaps matching TRBD2 (6 bases). Germline V lookup: CDR1 SGHTA, CDR2 FQGNSA. CDR3 length: 15 amino acids. The V and J ends lost 5 bases and 0 bases respectively, with 8 bases between them. For the CDR3, the DNA is TGTGCCAGCAGCCGGGGACTCTCTGGGGCCAACGTCCTGACTTTC. Translation: CASSRGLSGANVLTF. Full variable domain (outside the CDR3, taken from reference TRBV7-2 and TRBJ2-6): GAGVSQSPSNKVTEKGKDVELRCDPISGHTALYWYRQSLGQGLEFLIYFQGNSAPDKSGLPSDRFSAERTGGSVSTLTIQRTQQEDSAVYLCASSRGLSGANVLTFGAGSRLTVL.

The chain uses TRBV3-1 (or the pseudogene TRBV3-2) and TRBJ2-1, with 11 positions matching TRBD2. Losses at the gene ends were 5 bases for V and 8 bases for J; bases not matched to a gene: 5. Germline CDR1 LGHDT, CDR2 YNNKEL (reference sequence). CDR3 length: 14 amino acids. The CDR3 reads CASSTSGGGDEQFF. The CDR3, as DNA: TGTGCCAGCAGCACTAGCGGGGGCGGGGATGAGCAGTTCTTC.

J is TRBJ1-2 and V is TRBV28; D unresolved. The V gene's germline CDR1 is MDHEN and CDR2 SYDVKM. V lost 5 bases to trimming and J lost 1 base, with 8 bases between them. The CDR3 extends over 13 amino acids. The CDR3 DNA follows: TGTGCCAGCAGTACCACAGTTAACTATGGCTACACCTTC. Amino acids: CASSTTVNYGYTF.

The chain employs TRBV3-1 (or the pseudogene TRBV3-2) and TRBJ2-7; D remains unclear. Trimming cost V 4 bases and J 9 bases, with 10 bases left between them. This CDR3 contains 11 residues. The germline V gene encodes CDR1 LGHDT and CDR2 YNNKEL (reference sequence). DNA of the CDR3: TGTGCCAGCAGCCTGCAGGAGTTGCAGTACTTC. Translating it yields CASSLQELQYF.

The genes are TRBV5-6 and TRBJ1-2; the D gene is possibly TRBD1 (6 bases). This CDR3 comprises 15 residues. Between the trimmed V and J ends, which lost 4 bases and 5 bases, there was a span of 18 bases. In germline, CDR1 is SGHDT, CDR2 YYEEEE. The CDR3 loop is CASSPSDRPPYGYTF. The CDR3 DNA is TGTGCCAGCAGCCCAAGTGACAGGCCACCTTATGGCTACACCTTC.

The chain combines TRBV12-3 or TRBV12-4 with TRBJ1-1; unclear D gene. This CDR3 contains 11 residues. Trimming shortened V by 3 bases and J by 2 bases, and 1 base separated the two germline ends. CDR3 sequence (DNA): TGTGCCAGCAGTTTTAACACTGAAGCTTTCTTT. Translated: CASSFNTEAFF.

This chain connects TRBV29-1 to TRBJ2-1; the D is unclear. V gave up 7 bases and J gave up 3 bases, with 10 bases separating them. Looked up from germline, CDR1 is SQVTM and CDR2 is ANQGSEA. The CDR3 is made up of 12 amino acids. CDR3: CSAPAGYNEQFF. In DNA, the CDR3 is TGCAGCGCCCCTGCAGGCTACAATGAGCAGTTCTTC.

On this clone: One end of the junction does not line up with germline, which may come from a read error. The rearrangement joins TRBV2 to TRBJ1-2; D not certain. The length of the CDR3 is 11 residues. Germline CDR1 SNHLY, CDR2 FYNNEI. CDR3 region: CAILRAATQLF. CDR3 coding DNA: TGTGCCATCCTCCGGGCCGCGACACAACTCTTC.

This chain links TRBV19 with TRBJ1-3, with D perhaps TRBD1 (5 bases). The germline V gene encodes CDR1 LNHDA and CDR2 SQIVND (reference sequence). Trimming removed 7 bases at V and 4 bases at J, with 17 bases between. The CDR3 sequence is 15 residues long. CDR3 sequence reads: CASTPMAGFGNTIYF. In DNA form, the CDR3 reads TGTGCCAGTACCCCGATGGCAGGGTTCGGAAACACCATATATTTT.

CDR3 coding DNA: TGTGCCAGCTCACCCCCGGGGCAGATATTGAATGGCTACACCTTC. Residues: CASSPPGQILNGYTF. The V call is TRBV18, the J call TRBJ1-2, with D maybe TRBD1 (5 bases). Germline-derived CDR1 and CDR2 are KGHSH and LQKENI. The ends were cut back, 3 bases at V and 6 bases at J, with 17 bases in the middle. The CDR3 consists of 15 residues. The full variable domain, completed using reference TRBV18 and TRBJ1-2, is NAGVMQNPRHLVRRRGQEARLRCSPMKGHSHVYWYRQLPEEGLKFMVYLQKENIIDESGMPKERFSAEFPKEGPSILRIQQVVRGDSAAYFCASSPPGQILNGYTFGSGTRLTVV.

The chain recombines TRBV7-9 with TRBJ1-2; possible D gene TRBD1, 6 bases. CDR3 length: 13 amino acids. Trimming took off 5 bases at V and 4 bases at J, with 11 bases between the two ends. The germline V gene encodes CDR1 SEHNR and CDR2 FQNEAQ (reference sequence). CDR3 residues: CASSIGGVYGYTF. CDR3 in DNA: TGTGCCAGCAGCATAGGGGGTGTCTATGGCTACACCTTC. Full variable domain (remainder filled in from reference TRBV7-9 and TRBJ1-2): DTGVSQNPRHKITKRGQNVTFRCDPISEHNRLYWYRQTLGQGPEFLTYFQNEAQLEKSRLLSDRFSAERPKGSFSTLEIQRTEQGDSAMYLCASSIGGVYGYTFGSGTRLTVV.

The chain combines TRBV28 with TRBJ2-1; D may be TRBD2 (5 bases). Germline V lookup: CDR1 MDHEN, CDR2 SYDVKM. The V gene lost 5 bases and the J gene lost 0 bases, with 14 bases spanning the gap. This CDR3 comprises 16 residues. CDR3 residues: CASSGNSGSSYNEQFF. CDR3 coding DNA: TGTGCCAGCAGTGGGAACAGCGGCAGCTCCTACAATGAGCAGTTCTTC.

This clone appeared once. The J gene is TRBJ1-4, the V gene TRBV7-2, with 7 bases fitting TRBD1. V was clipped by 4 bases and J by 8 bases; unmatched bases: 10. Germline loops: CDR1 SGHTA, CDR2 FQGNSA. This CDR3 has 15 amino acids. The CDR3, as DNA: TGTGCCAGCAGCTCCTCAGGGGGAGTGTACGAAAAACTGTTTTTT. Residues: CASSSSGGVYEKLFF.

The rearrangement uses TRBV10-1 and TRBJ2-1; a weak D match, TRBD2 (6 bases). The length of the CDR3 is 15 residues. CDR1 is WNHNN, CDR2 SYGVQD, per germline (reference sequence). The V and J ends lost 4 bases and 2 bases respectively, with 12 bases between them. The CDR3 DNA reads TGCGCCAGCAGTGGATCGGGGGAAGCCTACAATGAGCAGTTCTTC. Translation gives CASSGSGEAYNEQFF.

The chain employs TRBV6-5 and TRBJ1-2; 7 positions match TRBD1. The germline CDR1 and CDR2 sequences are MNHEY and SVGAGI. V was pared by 7 bases and J by 3 bases, with 5 bases of the junction left unmatched. This CDR3 has 13 residues. The CDR3, as DNA: TGTGCCAGCACCACAGACAGGGACTATGGCTACACCTTC. Its protein is CASTTDRDYGYTF.

The genes are TRBV18 and TRBJ2-4, with no clear D. Germline V CDR1 and CDR2: KGHSH, LQKENI. Trimming removed 3 bases from V and 5 bases from J, with 8 bases in between. This CDR3 has 13 residues. CDR3 sequence reads: CASSPFTENIQYF. The CDR3 bases are TGTGCCAGCTCACCTTTTACAGAAAACATTCAGTACTTC.

This clone appeared a single time. The CDR3 loop is CASSVLAGGEGNEQFF. CDR3 sequence (DNA): TGTGCCAGCAGTGTCCTAGCGGGGGGAGAGGGAAATGAGCAGTTCTTC. The V gene is TRBV27, the J gene TRBJ2-1; 11 bases agree with TRBD2. This CDR3 is 16 amino acids long. Germline CDR1 MNHEY, CDR2 SMNVEV (reference sequence). Trimming at V came to 5 bases and at J to 7 bases, leaving 10 bases not matched to a gene.

On this clone: The junction departs from the called germline gene at one end, perhaps through a read error. This chain uses TRBV28 with TRBJ2-7; perhaps D is TRBD1 or TRBD2 (5 bases each). Germline values: CDR1 MDHEN, CDR2 SYDVKM. This CDR3 region has 14 residues. The CDR3 protein is CASSLWGPQYEQYF. The CDR3 DNA follows: TGTGCCAGCAGTCTATGGGGACCGCAGTACGAGCAGTACTTC.

This sequence joins TRBV2 and TRBJ2-7; possibly TRBD2 for D (6 bases). The V gene's germline CDR1 is SNHLY and CDR2 FYNNEI. V was cut by 6 bases and J by 4 bases, with 19 bases left in between. CDR3 length: 15 amino acids. The CDR3: CASSPGVSGTYEQYF. DNA of the CDR3: TGTGCCAGCAGCCCCGGGGTTAGCGGTACATACGAGCAGTACTTC.